The 21 T cell receptor beta chains reported below all come from one sample, sequenced in a study of molecular identifiers for immune sequencing clone quantification. TCRdb itself ran the PCR reads through MiXCR, one entry per CDR3 protein. The sample has 80,000 to 95,000 distinct CDR3 sequences, roughly 19% seen once. Sequenced: naive CD8+ T cells from blood, with Jurkat cell RNA spiked in. The sample's subset: FACS-sorted CD8+CD4-CCR7+CD45RA+ naive T cells. These receptors were taken from a human donor in good health. Some libraries in this study had Jurkat cell RNA spiked in.

In this sample, this clonotype turned up many times. The chain employs TRBV19 and TRBJ1-1; no clear D gene. Looked up from germline, CDR1 is LNHDA and CDR2 is SQIVND (reference sequence). This CDR3 is built from 14 residues. Trimming pared 3 bases from V and 1 base from J, leaving 9 bases between. The CDR3 loop reads CASSIAERNTEAFF. For the CDR3, the DNA is TGTGCCAGTAGTATTGCGGAGAGGAACACTGAAGCTTTCTTT.

In the case of this clonotype: A much larger clone is a single base away; this may be a read error. The chain joins TRBV19 to TRBJ2-7; no clear D gene. Germline V gene lookup returns CDR1 LNHDA and CDR2 SQIVND (reference sequence). Trimming took off 7 bases at V and 3 bases at J, with 13 bases between the two ends. The CDR3 consists of 13 residues. Written as DNA, the CDR3 is TGTGCCAGTAATATGAAGATAAACTACGAGCAGTACTTC. It translates to CASNMKINYEQYF.

In this sample, this clonotype turned up many times. The rearrangement links TRBV19 to TRBJ2-7; 7 bases match TRBD1. From germline, CDR1 is LNHDA and CDR2 SQIVND (reference sequence). The CDR3 covers 15 residues. J lost 0 bases, V lost 5 bases, and 7 bases had no gene match. DNA of the CDR3: TGTGCCAGTAGTGCAACAGGGGTTCCCTCCTACGAGCAGTACTTC. Translating gives CASSATGVPSYEQYF.

This clonotype has at least ten counts. The rearrangement joins TRBV9 to TRBJ2-3; D possibly corresponds to TRBD2 (6 bases). With 0 bases removed from V and 1 base from J, the gap between germline ends came to 9 bases. CDR1 is SGDLS and CDR2 is YYNGEE in the germline V gene. This CDR3 region has 15 residues. This chain's CDR3 is CASSVDSSGTDTQYF. CDR3 bases: TGTGCCAGCAGCGTAGACTCTAGCGGCACAGATACGCAGTATTTT.

This clonotype was seen at least ten times. This chain uses TRBV4-1 with TRBJ2-7; D call uncertain. The CDR3 has 14 residues. V was clipped by 4 bases and J by 2 bases, with 12 bases between them. Germline V gene sequence: CDR1 MGHRA, CDR2 YSYEKL. The CDR3 sequence: CASSLSRVAYEQYF. CDR3 nucleotide sequence: TGCGCCAGCAGCCTGTCCCGGGTGGCCTACGAGCAGTACTTC.

This clonotype occurred many times. This rearrangement joins TRBV13 to TRBJ2-3; 9 bases fit TRBD2. CDR3 size: 15 residues. Germline V gene lookup returns CDR1 PRHDT and CDR2 FYEKMQ (reference sequence). Trimming removed 1 base from V and 4 bases from J; junction bases left unmatched: 3. CDR3 in amino acids: CASSLARGGADTQYF. As DNA, the CDR3 is TGTGCCAGCAGCTTAGCGCGGGGGGGGGCAGATACGCAGTATTTT. Full variable domain (remainder filled in from reference TRBV13 and TRBJ2-3): AAGVIQSPRHLIKEKRETATLKCYPIPRHDTVYWYQQGPGQDPQFLISFYEKMQSDKGSIPDRFSAQQFSDYHSELNMSSLELGDSALYFCASSLARGGADTQYFGPGTRLTVL.

Note on this clonotype: A much larger clone differs from this one at a single base, so this may be a read error. The genes are TRBV7-3 and TRBJ2-1, with D possibly TRBD1 on 6 matching bases. The CDR3 loop spans 13 amino acids. The V gene's germline CDR1 is SGHTA and CDR2 FQGTGA. DNA for the CDR3: TGTGCCAGCGGCTTACAGGGATACAATGAGCAGTTCTTC. It encodes CASGLQGYNEQFF. The full variable domain, rest sourced from reference TRBV7-3 and TRBJ2-1, is GAGVSQTPSNKVTEKGKYVELRCDPISGHTALYWYRQSLGQGPEFLIYFQGTGAADDSGLPNDRFFAVRPEGSVSTLKIQRTERGDSAVYLCASGLQGYNEQFFGPGTRLTVL.

This clonotype appeared a single time. A much larger clone differs from this one at a single base, so this may be a read error. The chain employs TRBV14 and TRBJ2-5, with 12 bases identical to TRBD2. The germline V gene encodes CDR1 SGHDN and CDR2 FVKESK. CDR3 size: 17 residues. CDR3 loop: CASGQLGLAGPKETQYF. In DNA form, the CDR3 reads TGTGCCAGCGGCCAACTGGGACTAGCGGGCCCCAAAGAGACCCAGTACTTC.

This clonotype was picked up many times. V is TRBV4-1 and J is TRBJ1-5; 9 bases line up with TRBD1. With V trimmed by 3 bases and J by 9 bases, 9 bases remained unmatched. Germline V lookup: CDR1 MGHRA, CDR2 YSYEKL. CDR3 length equals 15 residues. Written as DNA, the CDR3 is TGCGCCAGCAGCCATCAGACAGGGGGGAGATGGCCCCAGCATTTT. Encoded protein: CASSHQTGGRWPQHF.

This clonotype was detected many times. The rearrangement links TRBV7-9 to TRBJ2-7, with D possibly being TRBD2 (6 bases). V was clipped by 5 bases and J by 4 bases, with 9 bases between them. The CDR3 has 12 residues. Germline V gene lookup returns CDR1 SEHNR and CDR2 FQNEAQ (reference sequence). CDR3: CASSDGGYEQYF. CDR3 sequence (DNA): TGTGCCAGCAGCGATGGGGGGTACGAGCAGTACTTC.

This clonotype was found many times. The rearrangement uses TRBV11-2 and TRBJ2-7, with 10 bases lining up with TRBD1. This CDR3 comprises 16 residues. The V gene's germline CDR1 is SGHAT and CDR2 FQNNGV. V lost 6 bases, J lost 0 bases, and 8 bases stayed unmatched. The CDR3 region has the DNA TGTGCCAGCAGTCTAACCCGGACAGGGGGCTCCTACGAGCAGTACTTC. Translation: CASSLTRTGGSYEQYF.

The genes are TRBV5-1 and TRBJ2-5; maybe TRBD1 (6 bases). The CDR3 contains 13 residues. Trimming stripped 4 bases from V and 5 bases from J, with 12 bases between. CDR1 is SGHRS and CDR2 is YFSETQ in the germline V gene. The CDR3 DNA is TGCGCCAGCAGCGGGGGCCCCAGGGAGACCCAGTACTTC. Encoded protein: CASSGGPRETQYF.

This clonotype was found many times. The chain combines TRBV15 with TRBJ2-3, with unresolved D. The CDR3 loop spans 16 amino acids. Germline V lookup: CDR1 LNHNV, CDR2 YYDKDF (reference sequence). V lost 3 bases and J 4 bases, leaving 17 bases between the germline ends. CDR3: CATSRARSREADTQYF. Here the CDR3 DNA reads TGTGCCACCAGCAGGGCGCGGAGCCGTGAAGCAGATACGCAGTATTTT.

The table lists this clonotype with a few counts. A much larger clone differs by one base, so this may be a read error. The rearrangement joins TRBV20-1 to TRBJ2-3, with 8 bases lining up with TRBD1. CDR3 size: 12 residues. Trimming took 6 bases from V and 6 from J; bases not matched to a gene: 5. Germline assignment: CDR1 DFQATT and CDR2 SNEGSKA (reference sequence). The CDR3 sequence is CSADDRGDTQYF. CDR3 sequence (DNA): TGCAGTGCAGATGACAGGGGTGATACGCAGTATTTT.

This clonotype was counted at least ten times. CDR3 region: CASSSRLTNNEQFF. CDR3 coding DNA: TGTGCCAGCAGTTCGCGTCTTACTAACAATGAGCAGTTCTTC. V usage is TRBV27 and J usage is TRBJ2-1; D gene uncertain. Trimming pared 4 bases from V and 5 bases from J, leaving 12 bases between. The CDR3 is 14 amino acids. Germline assignment: CDR1 MNHEY and CDR2 SMNVEV (reference sequence).

This clonotype was counted at least ten times. V and J are TRBV27 and TRBJ2-7; 8 bases are a match to TRBD1. Germline CDR1 reads MNHEY; CDR2 reads SMNVEV (reference sequence). The CDR3 length is 13 residues. V lost 5 bases and J lost 5; bases outside the gene matches: 5. DNA of the CDR3: TGTGCCAGCAGTCCCGAGACAGGGGACGAGCAGTACTTC. Translated: CASSPETGDEQYF.

V usage is TRBV4-1 and J usage is TRBJ2-3; possibly TRBD1 for D (9 bases). The CDR3 contains 21 residues. Germline values: CDR1 MGHRA, CDR2 YSYEKL. Trimming stripped 8 bases from V and 1 base from J, with 34 bases between. The CDR3 here is CASLRDRDHRGGAPGTDTQYF. The CDR3 DNA reads TGCGCCAGCCTCCGGGACAGGGATCATCGGGGGGGGGCCCCTGGCACAGATACGCAGTATTTT.

In this sample, this clonotype turned up many times. The chain has TRBV29-1 and TRBJ2-7; 8 bases map to TRBD1. Germline V gives CDR1 SQVTM, CDR2 ANQGSEA. V dropped 4 bases and J dropped 2; count of bases not matched to a gene: 10. The CDR3 covers 15 residues. The DNA for the CDR3 is TGCAGCGTTGTACTGCAGGGACAGGTTACCTACGAGCAGTACTTC. Protein sequence: CSVVLQGQVTYEQYF.

This clonotype has ten or more counts. The rearrangement links TRBV7-3 to TRBJ2-3; possibly TRBD2 for D (5 bases). CDR3 length: 15 amino acids. CDR1 and CDR2 from the germline V gene are SGHTA and FQGTGA. The V end lost 3 bases, the J end lost 4 bases, and 14 bases lay between the germline ends. CDR3 region: CASSFLLVAPDTQYF. DNA for the CDR3: TGTGCCAGCAGCTTCCTACTAGTAGCCCCAGATACGCAGTATTTT.

This clonotype was detected many times. The chain recombines TRBV20-1 with TRBJ2-3; 9 positions agree with TRBD2. The germline CDR1 and CDR2 sequences are DFQATT and SNEGSKA (reference sequence). V shed 0 bases, J shed 0 bases, and the junction held 13 bases outside the gene matches. This CDR3 has 19 residues. CDR3 loop: CSAREITALTSGSTDTQYF. CDR3 nucleotide sequence: TGCAGTGCTAGAGAAATAACCGCCCTGACTAGCGGTAGCACAGATACGCAGTATTTT.

Of note for this clonotype: With a much larger clone just one base away, this may be a read error. CDR3 sequence (DNA): TGTGCCAGCAACTTAGATCCCCGACCCTACGAGCAGTACTTC. This encodes CASNLDPRPYEQYF. This chain joins TRBV7-9 and TRBJ2-7; no clear D gene. The CDR3 runs to 14 residues. Germline V lookup: CDR1 SEHNR, CDR2 FQNEAQ (reference sequence).